This T cell receptor (beta chain) was obtained from a study of blood T cell repertoires in COVID-19. Sequencing was performed with immunoSEQ multiplex PCR; in TCRdb, only in-frame clones are kept and a portion is missing. The top ten clones hold about 2.5% of a sample with approximately 130,000 clones, about 89% of them seen once. The J segment lost 0 bases and the V segment lost 8 bases, leaving 5 bases of the junction unmatched. Germline CDR1 is SNHLY and CDR2 is FYNNEI. The CDR3 is 15 amino acids. The receptor was isolated from a man between 50 and 59 years old with active COVID-19. The sequencing sample was made of peripheral blood. The chain couples TRBV2 to TRBJ1-3; 9 nucleotides align to TRBD1. CDR3 loop: CASAWGQGSGNTIYF. In DNA form, the CDR3 reads TGTGCCAGCGCATGGGGACAGGGCTCTGGAAACACCATATATTTT.